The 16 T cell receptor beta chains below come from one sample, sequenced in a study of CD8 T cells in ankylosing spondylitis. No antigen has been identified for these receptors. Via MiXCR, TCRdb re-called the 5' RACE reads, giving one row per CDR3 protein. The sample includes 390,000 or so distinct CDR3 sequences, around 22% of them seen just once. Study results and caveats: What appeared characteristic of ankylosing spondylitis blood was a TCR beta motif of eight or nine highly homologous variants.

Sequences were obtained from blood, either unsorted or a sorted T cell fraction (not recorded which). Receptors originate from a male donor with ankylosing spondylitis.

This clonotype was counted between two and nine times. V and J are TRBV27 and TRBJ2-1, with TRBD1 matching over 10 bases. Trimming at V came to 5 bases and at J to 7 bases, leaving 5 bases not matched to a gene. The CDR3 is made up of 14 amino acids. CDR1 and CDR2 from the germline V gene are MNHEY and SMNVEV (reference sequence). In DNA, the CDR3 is TGTGCCAGCAGTCCCCGGGACAGGGGAAATGAGCAGTTCTTC. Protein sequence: CASSPRDRGNEQFF.

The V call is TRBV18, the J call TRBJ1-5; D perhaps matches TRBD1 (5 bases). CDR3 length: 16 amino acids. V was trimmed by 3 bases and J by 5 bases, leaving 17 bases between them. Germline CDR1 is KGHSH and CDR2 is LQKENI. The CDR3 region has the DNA TGTGCCAGCTCACCGGGGTTGGGCGCGGGGGATCAGCCCCAGCATTTT. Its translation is CASSPGLGAGDQPQHF.

The CDR3 reads CASSLPTGQGPYEQYF. The CDR3 DNA sequence: TGTGCCAGCAGTCTCCCAACAGGACAGGGGCCCTACGAGCAGTACTTC. The gene calls are TRBV28 and TRBJ2-7; 9 positions match TRBD1. Germline V lookup: CDR1 MDHEN, CDR2 SYDVKM. The V and J ends lost 5 bases and 2 bases, in that order; junction bases with no gene match: 10. The CDR3 spans 16 residues. Full variable domain (remainder filled in from reference TRBV28 and TRBJ2-7): DVKVTQSSRYLVKRTGEKVFLECVQDMDHENMFWYRQDPGLGLRLIYFSYDVKMKEKGDIPEGYSVSREKKERFSLILESASTNQTSMYLCASSLPTGQGPYEQYFGPGTRLTVT.

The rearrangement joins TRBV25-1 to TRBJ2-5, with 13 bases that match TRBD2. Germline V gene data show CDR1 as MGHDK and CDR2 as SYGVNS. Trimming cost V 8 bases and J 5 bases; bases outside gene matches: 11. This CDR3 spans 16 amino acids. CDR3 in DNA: TGTGCCAGCTGTCTAACCGGGACTAGCGGGACCGAGACCCAGTACTTC. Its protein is CASCLTGTSGTETQYF. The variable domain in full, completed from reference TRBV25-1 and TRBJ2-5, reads EADIYQTPRYLVIGTGKKITLECSQTMGHDKMYWYQQDPGMELHLIHYSYGVNSTEKGDLSSESTVSRIRTEHFPLTLESARPSHTSQYLCASCLTGTSGTETQYFGPGTRLLVL.

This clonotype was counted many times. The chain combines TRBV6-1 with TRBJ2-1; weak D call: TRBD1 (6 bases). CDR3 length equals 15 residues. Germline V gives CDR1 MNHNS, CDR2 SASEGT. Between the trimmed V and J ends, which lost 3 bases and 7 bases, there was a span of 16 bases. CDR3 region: CASSEGQTYGNEQFF. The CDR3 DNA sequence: TGTGCCAGCAGTGAGGGACAAACCTACGGTAATGAGCAGTTCTTC.

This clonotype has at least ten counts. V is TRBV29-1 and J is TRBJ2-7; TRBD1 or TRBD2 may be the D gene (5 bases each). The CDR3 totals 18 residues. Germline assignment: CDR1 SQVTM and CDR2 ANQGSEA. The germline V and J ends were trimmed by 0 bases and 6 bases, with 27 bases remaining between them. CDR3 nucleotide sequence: TGCAGCGTTGAAGACCACCCGGGACCGGGCCCCCGCTTTTGCGAGCAGTACTTC. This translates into CSVEDHPGPGPRFCEQYF.

CDR3 in DNA: TGTGCCAGCAGTAGCGTCGGGACACTGAACACTGAAGCTTTCTTT. Protein product: CASSSVGTLNTEAFF. The chain carries TRBV28 and TRBJ1-1; D is possibly TRBD1 (6 bases). Germline-derived CDR1 and CDR2 are MDHEN and SYDVKM. The CDR3 loop spans 15 amino acids. V was cut by 5 bases and J by 0 bases, with 13 bases left in between.

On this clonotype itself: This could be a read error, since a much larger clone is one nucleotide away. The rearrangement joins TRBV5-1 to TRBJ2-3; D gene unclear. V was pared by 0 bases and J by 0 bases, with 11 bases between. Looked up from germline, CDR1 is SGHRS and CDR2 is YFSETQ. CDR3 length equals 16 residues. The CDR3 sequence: CASSLEVTSSTDTQYF. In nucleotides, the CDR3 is TGCGCCAGCAGCTTGGAGGTGACTTCTAGCACAGATACGCAGTATTTT.

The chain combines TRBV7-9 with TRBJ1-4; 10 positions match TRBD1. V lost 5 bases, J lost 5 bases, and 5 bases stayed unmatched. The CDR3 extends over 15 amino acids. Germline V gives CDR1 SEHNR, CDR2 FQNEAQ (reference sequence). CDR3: CASSPRTGGNEKLFF. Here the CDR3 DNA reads TGTGCCAGCAGCCCCCGGACAGGGGGGAATGAAAAACTGTTTTTT.

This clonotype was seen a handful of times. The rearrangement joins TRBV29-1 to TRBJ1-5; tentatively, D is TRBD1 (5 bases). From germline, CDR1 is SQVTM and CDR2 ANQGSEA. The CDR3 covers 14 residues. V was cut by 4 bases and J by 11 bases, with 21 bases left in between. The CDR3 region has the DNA TGCAGCGTTGGGGGCAGTCCCGCACCGGGGGCCCAGCATTTT. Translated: CSVGGSPAPGAQHF.

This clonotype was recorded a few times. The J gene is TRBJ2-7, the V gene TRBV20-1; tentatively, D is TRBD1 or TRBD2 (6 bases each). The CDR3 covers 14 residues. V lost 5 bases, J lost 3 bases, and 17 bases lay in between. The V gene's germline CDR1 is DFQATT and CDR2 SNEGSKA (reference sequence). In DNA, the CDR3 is TGCAGTGCTTCGAACAGGGCAGCGGGCTACGAGCAGTACTTC. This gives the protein CSASNRAAGYEQYF.

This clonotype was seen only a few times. CDR3: CASSYIGLENSYEQYF. CDR3 nucleotides: TGTGCCAGCAGTTACATTGGACTGGAAAACTCCTACGAGCAGTACTTC. This chain joins TRBV6-2 or TRBV6-3 and TRBJ2-7; perhaps TRBD2 as D (5 bases). The V end lost 2 bases, the J end lost 0 bases, and 14 bases lay between the germline ends. This CDR3 spans 16 amino acids. Germline V lookup: CDR1 MNHEY, CDR2 SVGEGT.

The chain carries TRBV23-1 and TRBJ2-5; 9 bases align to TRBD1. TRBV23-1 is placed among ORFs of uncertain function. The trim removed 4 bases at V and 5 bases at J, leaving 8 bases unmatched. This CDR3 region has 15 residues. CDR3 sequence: CASSPHTGTGETQYF. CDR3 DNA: TGCGCCAGCAGTCCCCACACCGGGACAGGGGAGACCCAGTACTTC.

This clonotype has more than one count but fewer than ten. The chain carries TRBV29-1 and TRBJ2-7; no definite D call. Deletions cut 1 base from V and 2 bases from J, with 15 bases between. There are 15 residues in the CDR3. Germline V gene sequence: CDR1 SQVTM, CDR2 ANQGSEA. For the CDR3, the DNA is TGCAGCGTTGAAGGGGGTGGGGTAGCAACCTACGAGCAGTACTTC. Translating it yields CSVEGGGVATYEQYF.

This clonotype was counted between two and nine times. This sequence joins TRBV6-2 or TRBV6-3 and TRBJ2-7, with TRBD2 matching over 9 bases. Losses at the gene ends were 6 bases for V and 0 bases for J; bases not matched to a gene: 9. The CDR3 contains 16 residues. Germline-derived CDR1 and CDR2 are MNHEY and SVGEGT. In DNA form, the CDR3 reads TGTGCCAGCAGCTCACCCCGACTAGCGGACTCCTACGAGCAGTACTTC. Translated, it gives CASSSPRLADSYEQYF.

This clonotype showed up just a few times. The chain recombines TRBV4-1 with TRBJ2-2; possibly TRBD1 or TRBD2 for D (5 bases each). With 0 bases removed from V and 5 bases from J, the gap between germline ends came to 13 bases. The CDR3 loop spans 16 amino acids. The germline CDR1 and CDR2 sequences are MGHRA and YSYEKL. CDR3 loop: CASSQDRGGWTGELFF. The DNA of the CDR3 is TGCGCCAGCAGCCAAGATCGGGGCGGATGGACCGGGGAGCTGTTTTTT.